Included here is one T cell receptor (beta chain) sequence, with context. This receptor's antigen is unknown. The record has no base qualities; no much larger clone is one base away. The CDR3 regions of human TCRbeta chains were analyzed by immunosequencing. In the authors' own workflow: TCRs in the repertoires were compared against a reference library of SARS-CoV-2-specific TCRs that had been generated with the MIRA antigen-specificity platform. Breadth meant the fraction of unique TCRs that were SARS-CoV-2-associated, whereas depth meant the fraction of total T cells that were SARS-CoV-2-associated. Using the MIRA data, every spike-specific TCR was mapped to the spike region that the TCR reacted to and assigned to either a CD4 or a CD8 class. Log10-transformed breadth and depth values were compared by one-way ANOVA with Sidak's multiple comparisons tests. TCRdb retrieved this table from immuneACCESS and kept in-frame rearrangements only. Not all clones are present; in checked studies, unresolved V genes account for under half, and no reason is known for the remainder. V, J and clone size were drawn from that table, and D and trimming were deduced from the DNA. The sample table shows approximately 81,000 clones, and 75% to 95% are seen once. The ten largest clonotypes hold roughly 4.5% of the sample.

The sample belongs to a study of T cell responses to AZD1222 COVID-19 vaccine (dated by TCRdb to 2020 to 2023). At the level of the whole study: A total of around 240 trial participants underwent TCR sequencing, of whom around 200 received two doses of AZD1222 and approximately 25 received two doses of the MenACWY control vaccine. Trial participants were enrolled by age into subgroups of 18-55, 56-69 and 70-plus years, and roughly 150, 30 and 60 TCR-sequenced participants, respectively, were included in these subgroups. Overall study results and their limits: The 56-69-year group was small, and its depth increase did not reach significance, likely because of low power. After two AZD1222 doses, both the breadth and the depth of spike-specific TCRs were significantly higher than at day 0 and than in MenACWY recipients. Because no day 14 peak-response samples were available, repertoires were characterized only after the peak T cell response. Vaccine-associated CD4 TCRs spanned the whole spike protein, with dominant responses in regions 160-218 and 743-854. Only five or six AZD1222 recipients were SARS-CoV-2 seropositive at baseline, limiting conclusions about previously exposed vaccinees. Most participants were white British and females outnumbered males, and the authors suggested that clonal diversity may have been underestimated. Nearly half of unique spike-specific TCRs reportedly recognized epitopes outside regions mutated in the B.1.351 and B.1.1.7 variants.

Per the publication, the time point label means: baseline before first vaccination. The sample's treatment or condition label, in plain terms: meningococcal conjugate vaccine given as trial control. The vaccinee samples were drawn from two UK trials, COV001 and COV002, one of which was a single-blind randomized controlled phase 2/3 trial testing AZD1222 (ChAdOx1 nCoV-19) in healthy adults. For TCRbeta chain sequencing, PBMC samples were collected from trial participants at day 0 and at day 28 after the second dose. The starting material was peripheral blood, obtained on day 0 of MenACWY control vaccination. This TCR was sampled from an adult in good health.

The DNA is as follows: TGTGCCAGCAGCTCGTCCGGGACCGCCGAATATGCTGAAGCTTTCTTT. It is translated as CASSSSGTAEYAEAFF. The chain is encoded by TRBV7-2 joined to TRBJ1-1, with a weak D call of TRBD1 (5 bases match). According to the germline V gene, CDR1 reads SGHTA and CDR2 reads FQGNSA. From the cysteine up to the phenylalanine, the CDR3 has a length of 16 residues. The sequence is cut down to CDR3 DNA, 48 bases in frame from base 1. V was cut back by 4 bases and J by 6 bases, leaving a gap of 21 bases between them.